Reported below is one T cell receptor beta chain. Its matching antigen is unknown. This CDR3 region has 13 residues. V was clipped by 7 bases and J by 7 bases; unmatched bases: 6. Per the germline V gene, CDR1 is DFQATT and CDR2 is SNEGSKA (reference sequence). From RNA transcripts, TCR beta CDR3 regions were amplified. TCR CDR3 regions were first amplified by RT-PCR with HTBI primers. TCRdb fed the multiplex PCR reads into MiXCR, producing one record per CDR3 protein. The sample has 700,000 or so distinct CDR3 sequences, less than 20% seen once. This sample is part of a study of T cells in Graves' hyperthyroidism and ophthalmopathy. Study-wide findings and caveats: The model identified upcoming ophthalmopathy a median approximately 6.4 months ahead of onset. Appearing also in blood were most of the thyroid clonotypes expanded above 0.001.

Source material: blood. This clonotype was obtained from a man between 18 and 29 years old with Graves' hyperthyroidism. V gene TRBV20-1 combines with J gene TRBJ2-1; the match to TRBD1 covers 11 bases. CDR3 sequence reads: CSVADRGLNEQFF. CDR3 bases: TGCAGTGTTGCGGACAGGGGGCTAAATGAGCAGTTCTTC.